The rows below give T cell receptor beta chains drawn from one sample of a study of blood T cell repertoires in COVID-19. The repertoire was sequenced with immunoSEQ multiplex PCR; TCRdb's copy has only in-frame clones and lacks some. This repertoire shows about 88,000 clones, 88% found once; its top ten account for around 3%. The sample comprised peripheral blood. The receptor set was obtained from a woman at least 80 years old with acute or convalescent COVID-19. Each CDR3 is given without its conserved first and last residue.

j_gene,v_gene,CDR3aa
TRBJ2-3,TRBV4-3,ASSQDWGGKDTQY
TRBJ1-6,TRBV6-2/TRBV6-3,ASSYGGHPITLH
TRBJ2-1,TRBV29-1,SAGRLADNEQF
TRBJ1-2,TRBV5-1,ASSFEGDYGYT
TRBJ1-1,TRBV5-5,ASSLYSQTYTEAF
TRBJ2-1,TRBV7-8,ASSFRLAGGTYNEQF
TRBJ2-1,TRBV19,ASRLLAGSPSEQF
TRBJ2-7,TRBV19,ASSTWAGQVGEQY
TRBJ2-1,TRBV7-2,ASSPVLGLDYNEQF
TRBJ1-1,TRBV27,ASSGQMNTEAF
TRBJ2-7,TRBV9,ASSVAGGLGYEQY
TRBJ1-6,TRBV30,AWSNGGSSYNSPLH
TRBJ2-6,TRBV5-1,ASSLAVGQTGANVLT